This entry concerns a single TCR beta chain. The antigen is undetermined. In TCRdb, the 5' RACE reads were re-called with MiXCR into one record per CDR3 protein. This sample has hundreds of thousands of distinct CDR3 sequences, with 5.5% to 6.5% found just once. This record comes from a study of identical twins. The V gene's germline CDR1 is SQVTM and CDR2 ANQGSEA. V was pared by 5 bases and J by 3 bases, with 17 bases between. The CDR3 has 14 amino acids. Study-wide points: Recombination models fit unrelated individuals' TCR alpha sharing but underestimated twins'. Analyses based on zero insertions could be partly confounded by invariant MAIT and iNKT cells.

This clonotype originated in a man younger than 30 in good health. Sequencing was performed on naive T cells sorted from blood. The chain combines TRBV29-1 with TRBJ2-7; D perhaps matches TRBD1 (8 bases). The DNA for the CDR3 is TGCAGCGTTCTAGTCCACAGGGGGGGCTACGAGCAGTACTTC. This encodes CSVLVHRGGYEQYF.